This passage covers 10 T cell receptor beta chains from one sample sequenced in a study of shared clonotypes between healthy human individuals. Only CD45RO-negative cells positively selected for CCR7 counted as naive CD8 cells, so terminally differentiated effector memory CD45RA+ cells were excluded. Assay: immunoSEQ multiplex PCR; the TCRdb copy retains only in-frame clones and omits some. Of some 2,000,000 clones in the sample, approximately 95% are singletons; the top ten hold 0.9% to 1.4%. The sample was naive CD8+ T cells sorted from blood. Source of these receptors: a man between 18 and 35 years old in good health.

This chain uses TRBV13 with TRBJ2-2; perhaps TRBD1 as D (6 bases). Germline V gene data show CDR1 as PRHDT and CDR2 as FYEKMQ (reference sequence). V lost 10 bases and J 1 base, leaving 10 bases between the germline ends. This CDR3 contains 13 residues. This CDR3 is CATETGNTGELFF. The CDR3 coding sequence is TGTGCCACTGAGACAGGGAACACCGGGGAGCTGTTTTTT.

V gene TRBV28 combines with J gene TRBJ2-3; 9 bases align to TRBD2. This CDR3 contains 16 residues. With 4 bases clipped from V and 0 bases from J, the junction kept 5 bases outside the gene matches. Germline V lookup: CDR1 MDHEN, CDR2 SYDVKM. CDR3 sequence (DNA): TGTGCCAGCAGTTATGAGCGGGGGGCGAGCACAGATACGCAGTATTTT. Its translation is CASSYERGASTDTQYF.

The chain recombines TRBV9 with TRBJ2-7; TRBD2 matches 10 bases. With 4 bases clipped from V and 0 bases from J, the junction kept 13 bases outside the gene matches. This CDR3 is 18 amino acids long. Germline CDR1 and CDR2: SGDLS and YYNGEE. CDR3 sequence reads: CASSPRTSGPSLSYEQYF. As DNA, the CDR3 is TGTGCCAGCAGCCCCCGGACTAGCGGACCTTCCCTCTCCTACGAGCAGTACTTC.

The V call is TRBV7-9, the J call TRBJ1-2, with unresolved D. V dropped 1 base and J dropped 1 base, with 16 bases sitting between them. Germline lookup yields CDR1 SEHNR and CDR2 FQNEAQ (reference sequence). This CDR3 has 17 amino acids. CDR3 coding DNA: TGTGCCAGCAGCTTAGACCCCCTCCAGGAGGGTAACTATGGCTACACCTTC. This codes for CASSLDPLQEGNYGYTF.

The chain carries TRBV27 and TRBJ2-7, with a possible D match to TRBD1 (6 bases). CDR1 is MNHEY and CDR2 is SMNVEV in the germline V gene (reference sequence). V was cut by 8 bases and J by 8 bases, with 19 bases left in between. This CDR3 is 13 amino acids long. The CDR3 DNA sequence: TGTGCCAGCCTTCCGGGGCAGGGGTCACAGCAGTACTTC. Protein product: CASLPGQGSQQYF.

The chain links TRBV9 to TRBJ2-7; a possible D gene is TRBD1 (6 bases). Germline V gene data show CDR1 as SGDLS and CDR2 as YYNGEE. The CDR3 is made up of 12 amino acids. Trimming left V 0 bases short and J 5 bases short, with 6 bases between. The CDR3 DNA reads as TGTGCCAGCAGCGTAGGACAGGACGAGCAGTACTTC. This sequence encodes CASSVGQDEQYF.

J is TRBJ1-2 and V is TRBV9; D ambiguous. Germline V gives CDR1 SGDLS, CDR2 YYNGEE. The CDR3 sequence is 14 residues long. With 3 bases removed from V and 5 bases from J, the gap between germline ends came to 14 bases. The CDR3: CASSAPPDPYGYTF. The CDR3 coding sequence is TGTGCCAGCAGCGCTCCCCCGGACCCTTATGGCTACACCTTC.

The rearrangement uses TRBV28 and TRBJ2-1; TRBD1 matches 7 bases. With 6 bases clipped from V and 9 bases from J, the junction kept 8 bases outside the gene matches. Germline lookup yields CDR1 MDHEN and CDR2 SYDVKM. CDR3 size: 13 residues. CDR3 region: CASSFRQGAEQFF. DNA of the CDR3: TGTGCCAGCAGCTTCCGACAGGGTGCTGAGCAGTTCTTC. Full variable domain (rest looked up from reference TRBV28 and TRBJ2-1): DVKVTQSSRYLVKRTGEKVFLECVQDMDHENMFWYRQDPGLGLRLIYFSYDVKMKEKGDIPEGYSVSREKKERFSLILESASTNQTSMYLCASSFRQGAEQFFGPGTRLTVL.

In nucleotides, the CDR3 is TGTGCCAGCAGCATGGCACCATCTAGCACAGATACGCAGTATTTT. As protein: CASSMAPSSTDTQYF. V is TRBV6-6 and J is TRBJ2-3; no definite D call. Trimming left V 6 bases short and J 0 bases short, with 13 bases between. This CDR3 is 15 amino acids long. Per germline, CDR1 MNHNY and CDR2 SVGAGI (reference sequence).

The rearrangement uses TRBV6-8 and TRBJ2-2; D might be TRBD1 or TRBD2, each matching 8 bases. The length of the CDR3 is 19 residues. In germline, CDR1 is MNHGY, CDR2 SAAAGT. Trimming left V 6 bases short and J 1 base short, with 24 bases between. CDR3 protein: CASSRRRSGGQVNTGELFF. As DNA, the CDR3 is TGTGCCAGCAGCCGCAGACGCAGCGGGGGACAGGTGAACACCGGGGAGCTGTTTTTT.